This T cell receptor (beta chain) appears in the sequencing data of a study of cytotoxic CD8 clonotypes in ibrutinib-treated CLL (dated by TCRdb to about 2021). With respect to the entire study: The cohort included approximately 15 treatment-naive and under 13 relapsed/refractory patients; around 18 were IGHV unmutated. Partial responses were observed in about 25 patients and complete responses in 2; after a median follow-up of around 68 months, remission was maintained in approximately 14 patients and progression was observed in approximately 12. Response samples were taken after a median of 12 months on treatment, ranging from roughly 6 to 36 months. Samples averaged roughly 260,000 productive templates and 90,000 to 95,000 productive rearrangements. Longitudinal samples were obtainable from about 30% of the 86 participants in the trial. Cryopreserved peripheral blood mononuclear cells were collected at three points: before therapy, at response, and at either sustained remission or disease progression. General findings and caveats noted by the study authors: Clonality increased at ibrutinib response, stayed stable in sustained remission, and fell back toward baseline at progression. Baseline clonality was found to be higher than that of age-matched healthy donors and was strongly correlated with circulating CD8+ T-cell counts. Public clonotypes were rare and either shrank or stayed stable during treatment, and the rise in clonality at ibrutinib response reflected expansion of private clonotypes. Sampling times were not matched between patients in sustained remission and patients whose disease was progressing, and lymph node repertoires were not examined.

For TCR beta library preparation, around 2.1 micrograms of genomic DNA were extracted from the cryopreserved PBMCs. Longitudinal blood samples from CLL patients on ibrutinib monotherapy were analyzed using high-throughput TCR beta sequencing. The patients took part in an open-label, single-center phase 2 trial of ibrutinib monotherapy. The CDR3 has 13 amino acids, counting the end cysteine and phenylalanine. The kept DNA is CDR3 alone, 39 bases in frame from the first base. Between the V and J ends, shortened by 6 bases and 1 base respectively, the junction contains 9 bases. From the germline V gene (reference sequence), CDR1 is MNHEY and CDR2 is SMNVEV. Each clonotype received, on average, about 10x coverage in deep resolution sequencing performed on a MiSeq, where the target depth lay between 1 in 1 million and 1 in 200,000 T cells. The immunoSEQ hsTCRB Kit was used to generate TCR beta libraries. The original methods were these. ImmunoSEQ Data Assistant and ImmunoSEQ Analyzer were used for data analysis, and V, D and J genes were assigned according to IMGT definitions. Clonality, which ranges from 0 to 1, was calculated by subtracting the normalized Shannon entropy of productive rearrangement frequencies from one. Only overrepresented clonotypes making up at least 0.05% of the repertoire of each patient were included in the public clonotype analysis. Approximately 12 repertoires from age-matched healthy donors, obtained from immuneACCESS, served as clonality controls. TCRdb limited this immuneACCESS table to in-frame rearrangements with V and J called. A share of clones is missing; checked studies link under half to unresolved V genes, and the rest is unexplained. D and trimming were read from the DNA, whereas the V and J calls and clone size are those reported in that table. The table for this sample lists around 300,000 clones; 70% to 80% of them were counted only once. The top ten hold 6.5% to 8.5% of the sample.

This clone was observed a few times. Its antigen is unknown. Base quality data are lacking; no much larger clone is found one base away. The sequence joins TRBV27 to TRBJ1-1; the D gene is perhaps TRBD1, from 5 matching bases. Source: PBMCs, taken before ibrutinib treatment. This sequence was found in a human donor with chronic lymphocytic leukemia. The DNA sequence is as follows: TGTGCCAGCAGGTCAGGGTGGAACACTGAAGCTTTCTTT. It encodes CASRSGWNTEAFF.